This T cell receptor (beta chain) is drawn from a study of graft-versus-host responses after intestinal transplantation. Overall study context: Tacrolimus plus steroids were given to all recipients for about 3 years, preceded by anti-thymocyte globulin induction.

Only in-frame clones appear in the TCRdb table, and some are missing; sequencing was by immunoSEQ multiplex PCR. The repertoire has 30,000 to 40,000 clones, roughly four fifths of them found once; the top ten carry around 3.2%. This CDR3 is 16 amino acids long. The J segment lost 4 bases and the V segment lost 7 bases, leaving 11 bases of the junction unmatched. The germline CDR1 and CDR2 sequences are SEHNR and FQNEAQ (reference sequence). Whole-study findings and limits: GvH clone levels peaked in circulation, and this peak was associated with early post-transplant HvG declines. Recipient marrow contained GvH clones, some of which appeared first in ileum or blood.

Remarks on this clone: Its specificity is not known.

The sequenced sample was PBMCs, obtained about 1,000 days after transplant. The clonotype comes from a human patient who received an intestinal transplant, so some T cells may come from the graft donor. The J gene is TRBJ2-2, the V gene TRBV7-9, with 8 bases fitting TRBD2. CDR3 DNA: TGTGCCAGCATCCTTCACGGGGGGGTACTCACCGGGGAGCTGTTTTTT. Translating it yields CASILHGGVLTGELFF.